A single sample gave rise to the 21 T cell receptor beta chains below, sequenced in a study of T cells in Graves' hyperthyroidism and ophthalmopathy. TCR beta CDR3 regions were amplified from RNA. The HTBI primer set was used in a first-round RT-PCR of the TCR CDR3. TCRdb fed the multiplex PCR reads into MiXCR, producing one record per CDR3 protein. The sample records 550,000 to 700,000 distinct CDR3 sequences, approximately 14% being singletons. Specimen: blood. The source is a woman between 35 and 50 years old with Graves' ophthalmopathy.

This chain connects TRBV6-1 to TRBJ1-1; D gene ambiguous. Germline CDR1 reads MNHNS; CDR2 reads SASEGT. The CDR3 is made up of 16 amino acids. V lost 2 bases and J 4 bases, leaving 17 bases between the germline ends. The CDR3 DNA follows: TGTGCCAGCAGTGAAATGTGGACGGGGAGGGCCACTGAAGCTTTCTTT. Its protein is CASSEMWTGRATEAFF.

This clonotype was seen ten or more times. The chain employs TRBV29-1 and TRBJ1-1; no clear D gene. Germline assignment: CDR1 SQVTM and CDR2 ANQGSEA. The CDR3 extends over 13 amino acids. Trimming removed 6 bases from V and 5 bases from J, with 16 bases in between. Written as DNA, the CDR3 is TGCAGCGTGGTTTATGGGTACCTTACTGAAGCTTTCTTT. It yields the protein CSVVYGYLTEAFF.

This clonotype was picked up many times. The chain carries TRBV5-1 and TRBJ2-7; D is possibly TRBD1 (6 bases). The CDR3 contains 13 residues. V was shortened by 0 bases and J by 6 bases, with 10 bases between the two germline ends. The germline gives CDR1 SGHRS, CDR2 YFSETQ. CDR3 nucleotides: TGCGCCAGCAGCTTGGACAGGGCTTTCGAGCAGTACTTC. Its protein product is CASSLDRAFEQYF. Full variable domain (rest looked up from reference TRBV5-1 and TRBJ2-7): KAGVTQTPRYLIKTRGQQVTLSCSPISGHRSVSWYQQTPGQGLQFLFEYFSETQRNKGNFPGRFSGRQFSNSRSEMNVSTLELGDSALYLCASSLDRAFEQYFGPGTRLTVT.

This clonotype appeared a few times. At one end, the junction sequence differs from germline, possibly due to a read error. The chain recombines TRBV13 with TRBJ1-1; D remains ambiguous. This CDR3 has 12 amino acids. CDR1 is PRHDT, CDR2 FYEKMQ, per germline (reference sequence). The CDR3 DNA follows: TGTGCCAACAGCTTCAGAGGGACTGAAGCTTTCTTT. Translating gives CANSFRGTEAFF.

This clonotype was seen at least ten times. J is TRBJ2-7 and V is TRBV6-1; 12 nucleotides match TRBD2. The CDR3 length is 15 residues. The J segment lost 6 bases and the V segment lost 4 bases, leaving 7 bases of the junction unmatched. Germline loops: CDR1 MNHNS, CDR2 SASEGT. The CDR3, as DNA: TGTGCCAGCAGTGGAAGGACTAGCGGGAAGGTCGAGCAGTACTTC. Residues: CASSGRTSGKVEQYF.

This chain links TRBV28 with TRBJ2-2, with 7 bases fitting TRBD2. This CDR3 has 15 amino acids. After removal of 3 bases from V and 5 bases from J, the junction contained 6 bases not matched to a gene. From germline, CDR1 is MDHEN and CDR2 SYDVKM. CDR3 DNA: TGTGCCAGCAGTTTTAGAGGGAGGGGAACCGGGGAGCTGTTTTTT. This sequence encodes CASSFRGRGTGELFF.

This clonotype has ten or more counts. The rearrangement joins TRBV28 to TRBJ2-5, with a possible D match to TRBD1 (5 bases). CDR1 is MDHEN, CDR2 SYDVKM, per germline. The CDR3 contains 14 residues. V lost 2 bases and J 0 bases, leaving 7 bases between the germline ends. The CDR3 nucleotides are TGTGCCAGCAGTTTAGGGGCTTACCAAGAGACCCAGTACTTC. This codes for CASSLGAYQETQYF.

This clonotype was seen many times. V and J are TRBV4-3 and TRBJ1-1; no firm D call. From germline, CDR1 is LGHNA and CDR2 YSLEER. The CDR3 has 17 residues. V was shortened by 3 bases and J by 1 base, with 18 bases between the two germline ends. The CDR3 spells CASSQDGPGLTNTEAFF. For the CDR3, the DNA is TGCGCCAGCAGCCAGGACGGACCTGGCCTCACGAACACTGAAGCTTTCTTT.

This clonotype was seen ten or more times. The V and J genes are TRBV2 and TRBJ1-1; D gene ambiguous. V was trimmed by 7 bases and J by 2 bases, leaving 8 bases between them. Germline V CDR1 and CDR2: SNHLY, FYNNEI. The length of the CDR3 is 12 residues. CDR3 loop: CASILGNTEAFF. In DNA form, the CDR3 reads TGTGCCAGCATCCTCGGAAACACTGAAGCTTTCTTT.

At least ten counts were recorded for this clonotype. The J gene is TRBJ1-5, the V gene TRBV6-2 or TRBV6-3; no clear D gene. There are 13 residues in the CDR3. The V end lost 2 bases, the J end lost 4 bases, and 6 bases lay between the germline ends. The V gene's germline CDR1 is MNHEY and CDR2 SVGEGT. In nucleotides, the CDR3 is TGTGCCAGCAGTTACGTGGAAAATCAGCCCCAGCATTTT. It yields the protein CASSYVENQPQHF.

This clonotype has just a few counts. The chain uses TRBV29-1 and TRBJ2-3, with 8 nucleotides matching TRBD2. This CDR3 is 17 amino acids long. Germline CDR1 and CDR2: SQVTM and ANQGSEA. V lost 6 bases and J lost 0; bases outside the gene matches: 14. CDR3 DNA: TGCAGCGTGGAAACTAGCGGCCGAGACACTAGCACAGATACGCAGTATTTT. It codes for CSVETSGRDTSTDTQYF.

Ten or more counts support this clonotype. The rearrangement links TRBV20-1 to TRBJ2-5; D is possibly TRBD1 (6 bases). CDR1 and CDR2 from the germline V gene are DFQATT and SNEGSKA (reference sequence). This CDR3 has 12 amino acids. V was shortened by 3 bases and J by 4 bases, with 9 bases between the two germline ends. The CDR3 here is CSASGRGETQYF. Written as DNA, the CDR3 is TGCAGTGCTAGCGGCAGGGGAGAGACCCAGTACTTC.

This clonotype was detected ten times or more. V usage is TRBV30 and J usage is TRBJ2-4; D gene ambiguous. V was shortened by 0 bases and J by 4 bases, with 4 bases between the two germline ends. This CDR3 contains 12 residues. Looked up from germline, CDR1 is GTSNPN and CDR2 is SVGIG (reference sequence). CDR3 loop: CAWSVYKNIQYF. The DNA of the CDR3 is TGTGCCTGGAGTGTGTATAAAAACATTCAGTACTTC.

This clonotype was observed at least ten times. The V call is TRBV5-1, the J call TRBJ2-5, with 10 bases fitting TRBD1. Germline V gene lookup returns CDR1 SGHRS and CDR2 YFSETQ. CDR3 length: 15 residues. The V gene end was trimmed by 4 bases and the J gene end by 4 bases; junction bases not matched to a gene: 7. The DNA for the CDR3 is TGCGCCAGCAGCCCAGGACAGGGGGATATAGAGACCCAGTACTTC. This sequence encodes CASSPGQGDIETQYF.

The chain couples TRBV9 to TRBJ1-2; 9 nucleotides match TRBD1. The CDR3 consists of 15 residues. After removal of 0 bases from V and 8 bases from J, the junction contained 8 bases not matched to a gene. The germline CDR1 and CDR2 sequences are SGDLS and YYNGEE. The CDR3: CASSVDLQGADGYTF. The CDR3 coding sequence is TGTGCCAGCAGCGTAGATTTACAGGGGGCGGACGGCTACACCTTC.

In its sample, this clonotype was seen many times. This chain joins TRBV11-2 and TRBJ1-1; no clear D. CDR3 length: 14 residues. CDR1 is SGHAT, CDR2 FQNNGV, per germline. V lost 3 bases, J lost 1 base, and 9 bases lay in between. CDR3 bases: TGTGCCAGCAGCTTGCTGTGGGGGAACACTGAAGCTTTCTTT. It translates to CASSLLWGNTEAFF.

This clonotype was seen only a few times. The V and J genes are TRBV20-1 and TRBJ2-3; D is possibly TRBD1 (6 bases). CDR3 length: 14 residues. The V gene's germline CDR1 is DFQATT and CDR2 SNEGSKA (reference sequence). V was shortened by 0 bases and J by 4 bases, with 11 bases between the two germline ends. CDR3 sequence (DNA): TGCAGTGCTAGAGATTTAGGGGGAGCAGATACGCAGTATTTT. The encoded protein is CSARDLGGADTQYF.

This clonotype was picked up many times. The chain combines TRBV6-1 with TRBJ2-5, with D maybe TRBD2 (5 bases). The CDR3 consists of 15 residues. CDR1 and CDR2 from the germline V gene are MNHNS and SASEGT. Trimming pared 5 bases from V and 5 bases from J, leaving 18 bases between. This chain's CDR3 is CASSPPFSGSETQYF. As DNA, the CDR3 is TGTGCCAGCAGTCCGCCCTTTTCGGGGTCGGAGACCCAGTACTTC.

Many counts were recorded for this clonotype. This chain links TRBV20-1 with TRBJ2-7, with D possibly matching TRBD2 (5 bases). The CDR3 contains 13 residues. V gave up 6 bases and J gave up 0 bases, with 12 bases separating them. Germline CDR1 reads DFQATT; CDR2 reads SNEGSKA (reference sequence). The DNA of the CDR3 is TGCAGTGCGGGGAGAGGGAACTCCTACGAGCAGTACTTC. This sequence encodes CSAGRGNSYEQYF.

This clonotype was detected ten times or more. V usage is TRBV12-3 or TRBV12-4 and J usage is TRBJ1-2; unclear D gene. V lost 6 bases and J lost 4, with 12 bases in between. The CDR3 consists of 13 residues. CDR3 in DNA: TGTGCCAGCAGCCCACCCCTCACCTATGGCTACACCTTC. Protein product: CASSPPLTYGYTF.

There are many counts of this clonotype. The rearrangement uses TRBV11-3 and TRBJ2-7; 7 bases are a match to TRBD2. This CDR3 is built from 15 residues. Germline CDR1 SGHNT, CDR2 YENEEA. J gave up 6 bases and V 4 bases, and 12 bases lay outside the gene matches. This chain's CDR3 is CASSSGLAEMSEQYF. CDR3 DNA sequence: TGTGCCAGCAGCTCGGGGCTAGCGGAGATGAGCGAGCAGTACTTC.